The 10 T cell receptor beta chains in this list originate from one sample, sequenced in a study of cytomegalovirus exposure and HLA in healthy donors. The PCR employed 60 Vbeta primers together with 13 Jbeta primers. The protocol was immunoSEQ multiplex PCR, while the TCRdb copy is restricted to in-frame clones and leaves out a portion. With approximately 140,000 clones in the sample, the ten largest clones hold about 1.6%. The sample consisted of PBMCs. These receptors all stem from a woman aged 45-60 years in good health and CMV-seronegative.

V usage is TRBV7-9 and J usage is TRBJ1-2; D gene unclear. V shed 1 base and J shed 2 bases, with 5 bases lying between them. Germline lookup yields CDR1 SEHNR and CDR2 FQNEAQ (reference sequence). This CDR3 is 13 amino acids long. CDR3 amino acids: CASSLEQNYGYTF. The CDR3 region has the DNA TGTGCCAGCAGCTTAGAACAGAACTATGGCTACACCTTC. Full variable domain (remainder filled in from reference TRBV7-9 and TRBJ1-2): DTGVSQNPRHKITKRGQNVTFRCDPISEHNRLYWYRQTLGQGPEFLTYFQNEAQLEKSRLLSDRFSAERPKGSFSTLEIQRTEQGDSAMYLCASSLEQNYGYTFGSGTRLTVV.

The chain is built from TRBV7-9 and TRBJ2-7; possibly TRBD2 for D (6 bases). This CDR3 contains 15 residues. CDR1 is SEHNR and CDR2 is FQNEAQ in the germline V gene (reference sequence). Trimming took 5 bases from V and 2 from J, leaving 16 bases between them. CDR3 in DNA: TGTGCCAGCAGCCCCCGCCTAGCGCCCGCCTACGAGCAGTACTTC. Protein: CASSPRLAPAYEQYF.

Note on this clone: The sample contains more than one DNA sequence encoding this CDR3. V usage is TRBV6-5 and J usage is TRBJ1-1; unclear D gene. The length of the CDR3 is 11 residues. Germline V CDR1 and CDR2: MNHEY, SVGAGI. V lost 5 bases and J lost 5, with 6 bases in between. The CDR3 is CASSRGTEAFF. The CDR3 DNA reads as TGTGCCAGCAGTCGGGGAACTGAAGCTTTCTTT.

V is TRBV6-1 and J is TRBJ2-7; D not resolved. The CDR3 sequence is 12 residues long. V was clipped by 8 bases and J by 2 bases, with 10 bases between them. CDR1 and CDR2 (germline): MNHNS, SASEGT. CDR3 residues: CASRVLAYEQYF. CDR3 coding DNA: TGTGCCAGCCGTGTCCTAGCCTACGAGCAGTACTTC.

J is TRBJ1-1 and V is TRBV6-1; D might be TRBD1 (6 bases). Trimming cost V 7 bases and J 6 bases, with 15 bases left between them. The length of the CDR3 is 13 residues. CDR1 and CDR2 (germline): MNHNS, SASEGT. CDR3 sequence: CASNQFRGAEAFF. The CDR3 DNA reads TGTGCCAGCAATCAATTCAGGGGCGCTGAAGCTTTCTTT.

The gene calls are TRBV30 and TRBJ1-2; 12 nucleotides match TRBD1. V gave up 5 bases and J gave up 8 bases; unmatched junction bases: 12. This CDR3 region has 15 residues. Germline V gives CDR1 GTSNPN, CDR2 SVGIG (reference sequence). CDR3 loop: CAWGPGQGAFEGYTF. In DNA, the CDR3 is TGTGCCTGGGGACCGGGACAGGGGGCGTTTGAGGGCTACACCTTC.

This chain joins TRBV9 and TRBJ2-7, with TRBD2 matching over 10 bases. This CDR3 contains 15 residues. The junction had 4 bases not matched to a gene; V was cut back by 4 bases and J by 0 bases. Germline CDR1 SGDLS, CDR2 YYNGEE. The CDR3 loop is CASSLAGDFSYEQYF. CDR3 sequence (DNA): TGTGCCAGCAGCCTAGCGGGAGATTTCTCCTACGAGCAGTACTTC.

The CDR3 nucleotides read TGTGCCAGCTCACTTTACAGGGGCGAGAACACTGAAGCTTTCTTT. Protein: CASSLYRGENTEAFF. The chain couples TRBV18 to TRBJ1-1; 7 nucleotides agree with TRBD1. Germline CDR1 and CDR2: KGHSH and LQKENI. Trimming at V came to 4 bases and at J to 1 base, leaving 6 bases not matched to a gene. CDR3 length: 15 amino acids.

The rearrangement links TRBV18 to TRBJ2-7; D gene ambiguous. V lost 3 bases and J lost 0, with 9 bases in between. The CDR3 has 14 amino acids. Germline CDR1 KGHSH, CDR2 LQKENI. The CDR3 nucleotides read TGTGCCAGCTCACCCGGTCACCTCTCCTACGAGCAGTACTTC. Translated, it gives CASSPGHLSYEQYF.

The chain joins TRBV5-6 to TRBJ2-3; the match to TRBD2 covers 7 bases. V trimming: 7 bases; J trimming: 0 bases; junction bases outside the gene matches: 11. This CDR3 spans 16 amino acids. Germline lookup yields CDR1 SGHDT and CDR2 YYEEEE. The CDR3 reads CASLPPGGMSTDTQYF. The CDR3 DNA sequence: TGTGCCAGCCTGCCCCCGGGGGGTATGAGCACAGATACGCAGTATTTT.